The 7 T cell receptor beta chains given below trace back to one sample, sequenced in a study of blood T cell repertoires in COVID-19 (dated by TCRdb to about 2020). Library method: the immunoSEQ multiplex PCR assay. The source is immuneACCESS, and TCRdb retained only in-frame sequences with V and J called. Part of the clones is not carried over; for the studies checked, unresolved V genes explain less than half of this, and the remainder is unexplained. In all, the sample holds under 250,000 clones, and roughly 83% of those were seen once. The ten largest clonotypes hold 5% to 7% of the sample. The sequenced sample was peripheral blood. These TCRs come from a woman aged 80 or older with COVID-19, enrolled during active disease.

This chain uses TRBV5-4 with TRBJ1-2; 7 nucleotides match TRBD1. Unmatched junction bases numbered 3, after V lost 1 base and J lost 6 bases. The CDR3 spans 13 residues. Germline V lookup: CDR1 SGHNT, CDR2 YYREEE (reference sequence). As DNA, the CDR3 is TGTGCCAGCAGCTTGATCGGGACAGATGGCTACACCTTC. It is translated as CASSLIGTDGYTF.

The chain joins TRBV5-6 to TRBJ1-2; no reliable D call. CDR3 length: 16 amino acids. The V end was cut by 1 base, the J end by 8 bases, with 21 bases between. CDR1 SGHDT and CDR2 YYEEEE come from the germline V gene. CDR3 sequence: CASSLSPGRGVRGYTF. CDR3 coding DNA: TGTGCCAGCAGCTTGTCTCCGGGTAGAGGAGTCCGGGGCTACACCTTC.

V is TRBV5-1 and J is TRBJ1-5; the match to TRBD1 covers 11 bases. Germline-derived CDR1 and CDR2 are SGHRS and YFSETQ. This CDR3 has 16 residues. V dropped 2 bases and J dropped 1; count of bases not matched to a gene: 2. The CDR3 protein is CASSLGDRGSNQPQHF. CDR3 DNA sequence: TGCGCCAGCAGCTTAGGGGACAGGGGGAGCAATCAGCCCCAGCATTTT.

This clone has a handful of counts. The rearrangement joins TRBV10-3 to TRBJ1-5; TRBD1 matches at 9 bases. The CDR3 runs to 14 residues. Per the germline V gene, CDR1 is ENHRY and CDR2 is SYGVKD. The V gene end was trimmed by 6 bases and the J gene end by 4 bases; junction bases not matched to a gene: 4. The CDR3 spells CAISLDRGNQPQHF. The DNA for the CDR3 is TGTGCCATCAGCCTGGACAGGGGTAATCAGCCCCAGCATTTT.

The chain recombines TRBV7-9 with TRBJ1-4; TRBD1 matches at 10 bases. V was pared by 4 bases and J by 8 bases, with 7 bases of the junction left unmatched. The CDR3 is made up of 15 amino acids. Germline CDR1 reads SEHNR; CDR2 reads FQNEAQ (reference sequence). The CDR3 DNA is TGTGCCAGCAGCTACCGGACAGGGGGAATAGAAAAACTGTTTTTT. It codes for CASSYRTGGIEKLFF.

This chain joins TRBV6-5 and TRBJ1-1; a possible D gene is TRBD1 (6 bases). The germline gives CDR1 MNHEY, CDR2 SVGAGI. CDR3 length equals 14 residues. Trimming shortened V by 4 bases and J by 9 bases, and 18 bases separated the two germline ends. CDR3 in amino acids: CASSFPGGQMQAFF. As DNA, the CDR3 is TGTGCCAGCAGTTTTCCGGGGGGCCAAATGCAAGCTTTCTTT.

The V call is TRBV11-1, the J call TRBJ2-1; the D gene is possibly TRBD1 (6 bases). The V end was cut by 5 bases, the J end by 5 bases, with 10 bases between. The CDR3 contains 13 residues. Looked up from germline, CDR1 is SGHAT and CDR2 is FQDESV (reference sequence). The CDR3 is CASSVGTNNEQFF. CDR3 bases: TGTGCCAGCAGCGTCGGGACAAACAATGAGCAGTTCTTC.